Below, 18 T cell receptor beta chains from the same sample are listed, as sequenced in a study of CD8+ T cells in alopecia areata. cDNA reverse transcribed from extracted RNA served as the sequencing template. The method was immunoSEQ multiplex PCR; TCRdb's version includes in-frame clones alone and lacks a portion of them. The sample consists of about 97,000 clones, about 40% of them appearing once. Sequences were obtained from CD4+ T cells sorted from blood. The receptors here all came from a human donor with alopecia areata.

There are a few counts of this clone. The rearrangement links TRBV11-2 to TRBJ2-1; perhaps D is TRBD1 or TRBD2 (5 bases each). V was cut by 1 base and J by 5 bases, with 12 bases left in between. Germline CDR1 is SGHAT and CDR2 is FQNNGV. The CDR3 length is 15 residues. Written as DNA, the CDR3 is TGTGCCAGCAGCTTAGTGGGAATGGGGGACAATGAGCAGTTCTTC. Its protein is CASSLVGMGDNEQFF.

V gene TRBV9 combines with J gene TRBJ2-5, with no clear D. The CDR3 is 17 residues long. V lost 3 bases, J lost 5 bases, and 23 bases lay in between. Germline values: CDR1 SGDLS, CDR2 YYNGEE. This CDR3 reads CASSASPSRLLGETQYF. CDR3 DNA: TGTGCCAGCAGCGCAAGCCCTTCGCGGCTATTAGGGGAGACCCAGTACTTC.

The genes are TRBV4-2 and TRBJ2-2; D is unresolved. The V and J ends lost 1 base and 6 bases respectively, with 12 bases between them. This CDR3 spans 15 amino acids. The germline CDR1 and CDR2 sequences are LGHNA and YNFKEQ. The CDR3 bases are TGTGCCAGCAGCCAAGCGCGATTAGAGTCCGGGGAGCTGTTTTTT. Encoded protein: CASSQARLESGELFF.

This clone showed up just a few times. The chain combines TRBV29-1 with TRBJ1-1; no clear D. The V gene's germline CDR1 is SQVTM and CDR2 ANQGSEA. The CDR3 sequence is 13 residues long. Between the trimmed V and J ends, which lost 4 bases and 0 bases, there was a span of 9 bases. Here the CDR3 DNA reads TGCAGCGTTGGGTCGTTGCTGAACACTGAAGCTTTCTTT. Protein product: CSVGSLLNTEAFF.

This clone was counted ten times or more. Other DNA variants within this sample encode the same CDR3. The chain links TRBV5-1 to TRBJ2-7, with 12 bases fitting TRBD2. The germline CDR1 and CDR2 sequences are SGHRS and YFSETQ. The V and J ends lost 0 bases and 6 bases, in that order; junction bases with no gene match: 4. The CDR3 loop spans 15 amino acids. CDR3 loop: CASSLVLAGGGEQYF. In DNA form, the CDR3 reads TGCGCCAGCAGCTTGGTACTAGCGGGGGGAGGCGAGCAGTACTTC.

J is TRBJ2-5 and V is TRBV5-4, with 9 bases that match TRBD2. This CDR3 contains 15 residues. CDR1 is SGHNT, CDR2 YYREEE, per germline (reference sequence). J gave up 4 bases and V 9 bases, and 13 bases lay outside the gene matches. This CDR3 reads CATRAKAGGTETQYF. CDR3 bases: TGTGCCACCCGGGCGAAAGCGGGGGGAACAGAGACCCAGTACTTC.

The CDR3 is CASSLEGVAQYF. In nucleotides, the CDR3 is TGCGCCAGCAGCTTGGAAGGAGTTGCGCAGTATTTT. This chain connects TRBV5-1 to TRBJ2-3; no clear D gene. This CDR3 contains 12 residues. Germline CDR1 is SGHRS and CDR2 is YFSETQ. The V end lost 0 bases, the J end lost 10 bases, and 9 bases lay between the germline ends.

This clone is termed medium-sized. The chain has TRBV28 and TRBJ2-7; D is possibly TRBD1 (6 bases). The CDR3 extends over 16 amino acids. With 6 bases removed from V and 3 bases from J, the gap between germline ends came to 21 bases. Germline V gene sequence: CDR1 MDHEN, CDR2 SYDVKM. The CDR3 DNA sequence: TGTGCCAGCAGACATGACAGGCACGGGCTCAACTACGAGCAGTACTTC. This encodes CASRHDRHGLNYEQYF.

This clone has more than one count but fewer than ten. The CDR3 DNA is TGTGCCAGCAGCTTTAACCCCCGTCTTAATGAGCAGTTCTTC. This gives the protein CASSFNPRLNEQFF. The chain carries TRBV7-8 and TRBJ2-1, with unresolved D. Germline CDR1 and CDR2: SGHVS and FQNEAQ. The CDR3 is made up of 14 amino acids. The ends were cut back, 3 bases at V and 7 bases at J, with 13 bases in the middle.

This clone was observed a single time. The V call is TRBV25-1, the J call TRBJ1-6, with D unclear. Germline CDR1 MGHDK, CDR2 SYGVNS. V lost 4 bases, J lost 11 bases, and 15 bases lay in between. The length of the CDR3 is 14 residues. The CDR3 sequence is CASSARRAEAPLHF. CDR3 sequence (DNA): TGTGCCAGCAGTGCTAGACGGGCTGAAGCACCCCTCCACTTT.

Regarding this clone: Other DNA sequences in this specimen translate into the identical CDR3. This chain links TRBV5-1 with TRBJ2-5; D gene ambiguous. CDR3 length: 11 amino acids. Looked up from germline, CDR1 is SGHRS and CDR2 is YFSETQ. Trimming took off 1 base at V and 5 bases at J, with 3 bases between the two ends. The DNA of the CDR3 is TGCGCCAGCAGCTTGCAGGAGACCCAGTACTTC. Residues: CASSLQETQYF.

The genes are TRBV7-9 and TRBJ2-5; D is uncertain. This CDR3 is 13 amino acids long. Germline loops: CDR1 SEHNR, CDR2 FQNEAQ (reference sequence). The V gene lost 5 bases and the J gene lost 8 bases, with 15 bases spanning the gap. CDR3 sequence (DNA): TGTGCCAGCAGCAGTCCGGGCCCAGGAACCCAGTACTTC. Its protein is CASSSPGPGTQYF.

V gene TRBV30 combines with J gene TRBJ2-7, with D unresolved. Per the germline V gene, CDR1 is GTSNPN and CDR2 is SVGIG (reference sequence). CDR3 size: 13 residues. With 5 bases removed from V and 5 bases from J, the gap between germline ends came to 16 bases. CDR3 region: CAWAFGVRNEQYF. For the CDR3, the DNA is TGTGCCTGGGCCTTTGGGGTTCGTAACGAGCAGTACTTC.

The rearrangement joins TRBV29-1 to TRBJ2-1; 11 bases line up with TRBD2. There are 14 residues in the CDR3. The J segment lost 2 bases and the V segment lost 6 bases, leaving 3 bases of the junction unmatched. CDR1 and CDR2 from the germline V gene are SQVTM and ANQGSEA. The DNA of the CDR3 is TGCAGCGTGTTTAGCGGGAGGGCCTACAATGAGCAGTTCTTC. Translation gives CSVFSGRAYNEQFF.

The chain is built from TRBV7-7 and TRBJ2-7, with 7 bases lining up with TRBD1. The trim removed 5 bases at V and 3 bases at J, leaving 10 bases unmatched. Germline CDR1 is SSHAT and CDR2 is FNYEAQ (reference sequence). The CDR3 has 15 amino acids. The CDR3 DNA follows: TGTGCCAGCAGCCCTCTCGGGACAGACTACTACGAGCAGTACTTC. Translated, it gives CASSPLGTDYYEQYF.

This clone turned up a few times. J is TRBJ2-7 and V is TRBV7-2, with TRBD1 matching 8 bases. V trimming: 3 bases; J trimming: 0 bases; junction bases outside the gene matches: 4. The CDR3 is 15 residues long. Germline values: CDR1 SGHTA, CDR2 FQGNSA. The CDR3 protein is CASSFDRGPSYEQYF. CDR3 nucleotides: TGTGCCAGCAGCTTTGACAGGGGCCCCTCCTACGAGCAGTACTTC. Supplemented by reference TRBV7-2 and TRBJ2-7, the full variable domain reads GAGVSQSPSNKVTEKGKDVELRCDPISGHTALYWYRQSLGQGLEFLIYFQGNSAPDKSGLPSDRFSAERTGGSVSTLTIQRTQQEDSAVYLCASSFDRGPSYEQYFGPGTRLTVT.

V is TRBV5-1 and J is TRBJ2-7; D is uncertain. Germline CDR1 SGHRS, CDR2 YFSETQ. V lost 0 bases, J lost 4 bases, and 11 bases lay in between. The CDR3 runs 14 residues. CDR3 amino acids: CASSLEPLTYEQYF. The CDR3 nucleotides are TGCGCCAGCAGCTTGGAACCGCTTACTTACGAGCAGTACTTC.

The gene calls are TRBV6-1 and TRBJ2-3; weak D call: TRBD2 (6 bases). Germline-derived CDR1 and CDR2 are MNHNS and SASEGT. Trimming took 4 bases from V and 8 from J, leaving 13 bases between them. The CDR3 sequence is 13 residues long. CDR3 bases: TGTGCCAGCAGTGGCATACTAGCCGCTACGCAGTATTTT. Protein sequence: CASSGILAATQYF.